This TCR beta chain was recovered during a study of T-cell memory formation after mild COVID-19. Study-wide context: Across donors, TCR clusters were largely donor specific.

The CDR3 totals 13 residues. Trimming stripped 5 bases from V and 4 bases from J, with 9 bases between. The germline gives CDR1 SGHVS, CDR2 FNYEAQ. TCRdb fed the 5' RACE reads into MiXCR, producing one record per CDR3 protein. This table holds around 90,000 distinct CDR3 sequences, about 12% found once. The chain employs TRBV7-6 and TRBJ2-1; D gene uncertain. The receptor's source is an adult woman who had mild COVID-19 (a few samples of this study predate the infection). Cell type and time point are not known. The sequenced sample was PBMCs or a T cell subset sorted from them (not recorded which). CDR3 sequence: CASSRTEYNEQFF. The CDR3 DNA reads TGTGCCAGCAGCCGTACAGAGTACAATGAGCAGTTCTTC. Full variable domain (remainder filled in from reference TRBV7-6 and TRBJ2-1): GAGVSQSPRYKVTKRGQDVALRCDPISGHVSLYWYRQALGQGPEFLTYFNYEAQQDKSGLPNDRFSAERPEGSISTLTIQRTEQRDSAMYRCASSRTEYNEQFFGPGTRLTVL.